This T cell receptor (beta chain) was captured in a study of blood T cells in healthy people across ages. This clonotype was counted ten times or more. Using a J-beta primer mix together with a sample-barcoded 5' primer, a second PCR was run for about 7 to 12 cycles. TCRdb ran MiXCR on the 5' RACE reads and lists one entry per CDR3 protein. The sample holds 1.5 million to 2 million distinct CDR3 sequences, 25% to 30% seen once. The CDR3 consists of 13 residues. Trimming took 3 bases from V and 4 from J, leaving 10 bases between them. From germline, CDR1 is SGHVS and CDR2 FQNEAQ. This chain uses TRBV7-8 with TRBJ2-7; the D gene is possibly TRBD1 (6 bases). The sample consisted of blood. The source is a woman aged 25 to 45 in good health. This CDR3 reads CASSLGANYEQYF. CDR3 bases: TGTGCCAGCAGCTTGGGGGCAAATTACGAGCAGTACTTC.